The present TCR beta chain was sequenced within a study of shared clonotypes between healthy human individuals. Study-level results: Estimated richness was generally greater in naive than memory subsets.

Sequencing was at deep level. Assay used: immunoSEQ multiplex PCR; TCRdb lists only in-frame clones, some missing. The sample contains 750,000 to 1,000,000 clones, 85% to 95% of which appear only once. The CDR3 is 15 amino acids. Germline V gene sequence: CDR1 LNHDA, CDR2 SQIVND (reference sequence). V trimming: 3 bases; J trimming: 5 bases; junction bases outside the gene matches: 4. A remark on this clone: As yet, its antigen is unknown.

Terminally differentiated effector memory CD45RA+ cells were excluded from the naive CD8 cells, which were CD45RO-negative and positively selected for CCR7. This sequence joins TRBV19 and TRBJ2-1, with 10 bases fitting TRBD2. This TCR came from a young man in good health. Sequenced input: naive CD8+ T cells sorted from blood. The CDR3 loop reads CASSISLAGNNEQFF. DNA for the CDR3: TGTGCCAGTAGTATTTCACTAGCGGGAAACAATGAGCAGTTCTTC.